These T cell receptor beta chains were read from a single sample in a study of blood T cells in healthy people across ages. TCRdb re-called the 5' RACE reads through MiXCR, storing one row per CDR3 protein. This table holds around 800,000 distinct CDR3 sequences, roughly 25% found once. This sample was also put to use in a study of T cells of mothers and their children.

Sequenced material: blood. These receptors all stem from a boy aged 10-17 years in good health. Each CDR3 is given with its conserved first and last residue. A D gene is named only where the DNA matches it firmly. Clone size is stated in some rows and not others, as once, few, many or a class when expanded.

>TRBD2|TRBV24-1|TRBJ2-1|.
CATSDPLGAGGSYNEQFF
TGTGCCACCAGTGATCCCTTAGGGGCGGGAGGGTCCTACAATGAGCAGTTCTTC
>.|TRBV6-5|TRBJ1-1|.
CASRRGLTTEAFF
TGTGCCAGCAGACGGGGGCTAACAACTGAAGCTTTCTTT
>.|TRBV20-1|TRBJ2-5|.
CSARDLVGVYQETQYF
TGCAGTGCTAGAGATCTTGTGGGGGTGTACCAAGAGACCCAGTACTTC
>TRBD2|TRBV5-6|TRBJ2-5|few
CASSPPGLAVQETQYF
TGTGCCAGCAGCCCCCCGGGGCTAGCGGTCCAAGAGACCCAGTACTTC
>.|TRBV6-6|TRBJ1-3|.
CASDRDSGNTIYF
TGTGCCAGCGACAGAGACTCTGGAAACACCATATATTTT
>TRBD2|TRBV5-6|TRBJ2-5|few
CASSLEFAGGPETQYF
TGTGCCAGCAGCTTGGAGTTTGCGGGGGGGCCGGAGACCCAATACTTC
>TRBD1|TRBV29-1|TRBJ1-6|.
CSVRDDRDSPLHF
TGCAGCGTTAGGGACGACAGGGATTCACCCCTCCACTTT
>.|TRBV7-9|TRBJ1-3|.
CASSFHRPNSGNTIYF
TGTGCCAGCAGCTTCCACAGACCTAACTCTGGAAACACCATATATTTT
>TRBD2|TRBV27|TRBJ2-5|few
CASSLSGSKEIQYF
TGTGCCAGCAGTTTAAGCGGGAGTAAAGAGATCCAGTACTTC
>.|TRBV3-1|TRBJ2-7|few
CASSQDYQDEQYF
TGTGCCAGCAGCCAAGATTACCAGGACGAGCAGTACTTC
>.|TRBV7-9|TRBJ2-7|few
CASSQLRSPYEQYF
TGTGCCAGCAGCCAGTTAAGGAGCCCCTACGAGCAGTACTTC
>TRBD1|TRBV7-9|TRBJ1-2|.
CASSLEGRGYGYTF
TGTGCCAGCAGCTTAGAAGGCAGGGGGTATGGCTACACCTTC
>.|TRBV5-5|TRBJ1-6|few
CASSWPLRGVIYNSPLHF
TGTGCCAGCAGCTGGCCCCTGCGGGGAGTGATCTATAATTCACCCCTCCACTTT
>.|TRBV7-9|TRBJ1-4|.
CASSLTLAINEKLFF
TGTGCCAGCAGCCTGACCCTCGCAATTAATGAAAAACTGTTTTTT
>TRBD1|TRBV20-1|TRBJ1-3|.
CSASGTGLGGNTIYF
TGCAGTGCCAGCGGGACAGGGTTAGGAGGAAACACCATATATTTT
>TRBD2|TRBV10-2|TRBJ2-1|.
CASKKRGEKSLNEQFF
TGCGCCAGCAAGAAACGGGGGGAAAAATCGTTAAATGAGCAGTTCTTC
>TRBD2|TRBV7-2|TRBJ2-1|once
CASSSISGGYDEQFF
TGTGCCAGCAGCTCGATTAGCGGGGGGTACGATGAGCAGTTCTTC